This TCR beta chain is from a study of identical twins. TCRdb independently ran MiXCR on the 5' RACE reads; one entry per CDR3 protein. The profile shows some 500,000 distinct CDR3 sequences, roughly 9.5% of them singletons. Germline CDR1 reads LNHDA; CDR2 reads SQIVND (reference sequence). CDR3 length: 11 amino acids. V was trimmed by 6 bases and J by 5 bases, leaving 7 bases between them. There are many counts of this clonotype. These records were also assigned to another study, of yellow fever vaccine responses in identical twins.

The source is a woman under 30 in good health. Sequencing was performed on PBMCs. This chain links TRBV19 with TRBJ2-5; D call uncertain. In DNA form, the CDR3 reads TGTGCCAGTAGAGGAGCCGAGACCCAGTACTTC. It yields the protein CASRGAETQYF.